The sequence of this TCR beta chain was determined in a study of vaccination and CD4 T cells after COVID-19. This clonotype was recorded only once. The antigen is unknown. CD4+ T cells that had been cultured provided DNA sequenced with the Oncomine TCR Beta short-read assay. TCRdb analysed the PCR reads with MiXCR anew, one entry per CDR3 protein. The data hold approximately 12,000 distinct CDR3 sequences, with roughly half observed a single time. Germline CDR1 SEHNR, CDR2 FQNEAQ (reference sequence). Deletions cut 11 bases from V and 5 bases from J, with 18 bases between. This CDR3 has 13 amino acids. The treatment: roughly 10-day PBMC culture with coronavirus spike peptide pools or control peptides (ViraFEST assay).

The sample taken for sequencing was CD4+ T cells from blood, cultured in vitro. The rearrangement links TRBV7-9 to TRBJ2-5, with D tentatively TRBD2 (6 bases). This TCR derives from a human donor who had recovered from COVID-19. In nucleotides, the CDR3 is TGTGCCGCTTCAGAGGAGGGACGGGAGACCCAGTACTTC. This translates into CAASEEGRETQYF.